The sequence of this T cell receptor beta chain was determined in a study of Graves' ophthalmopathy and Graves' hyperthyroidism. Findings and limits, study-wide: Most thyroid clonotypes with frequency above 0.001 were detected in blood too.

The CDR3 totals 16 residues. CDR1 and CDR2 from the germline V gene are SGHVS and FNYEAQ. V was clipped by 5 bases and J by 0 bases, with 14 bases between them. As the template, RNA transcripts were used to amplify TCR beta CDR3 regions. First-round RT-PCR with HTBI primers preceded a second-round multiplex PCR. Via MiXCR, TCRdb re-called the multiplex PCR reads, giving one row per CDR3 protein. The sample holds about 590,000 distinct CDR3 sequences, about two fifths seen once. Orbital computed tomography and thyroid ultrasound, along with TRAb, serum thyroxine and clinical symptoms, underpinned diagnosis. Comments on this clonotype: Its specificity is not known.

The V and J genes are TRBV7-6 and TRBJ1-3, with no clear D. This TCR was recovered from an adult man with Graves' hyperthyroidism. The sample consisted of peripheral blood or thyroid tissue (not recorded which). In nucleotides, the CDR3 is TGTGCCAGCAGCCTCCTGGGAAGTTTCTCTGGAAACACCATATATTTT. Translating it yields CASSLLGSFSGNTIYF. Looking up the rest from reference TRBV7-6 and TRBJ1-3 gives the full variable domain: GAGVSQSPRYKVTKRGQDVALRCDPISGHVSLYWYRQALGQGPEFLTYFNYEAQQDKSGLPNDRFSAERPEGSISTLTIQRTEQRDSAMYRCASSLLGSFSGNTIYFGEGSWLTVV.